This T cell receptor (beta chain) was identified during a study of breast tumors, draining lymph nodes, adjacent tissues. Findings of the study overall: Compared with lymph nodes, tumors were less diverse; compared with nontumor tissue, more. Compared with basal-like, luminal-like tumors shared significantly more repertoire with nontumor tissue. The data were judged consistent with most tumor T cells coming from lymph node and expanding in tumor.

TCRdb ran MiXCR on the multiplex PCR reads and lists one entry per CDR3 protein. Among some 47,000 distinct CDR3 sequences listed, approximately 45% were seen once. This CDR3 is 13 amino acids long. Germline assignment: CDR1 SGHVS and CDR2 FNYEAQ. This clonotype was seen just once. Its antigen is not identified. A read error may explain this, as a much larger clone is one base away. This clonotype originated in a female donor with breast cancer. Some clones in this sample may be carry-over from other donors' samples. This chain joins TRBV7-6 and TRBJ1-5; no firm D call. The specimen sequenced was breast tumor tissue. The CDR3: CASSPQENLPQHF. As DNA, the CDR3 is TGTGCCAGCAGCCCCCAAGAGAATCTGCCCCAGCATTTT.